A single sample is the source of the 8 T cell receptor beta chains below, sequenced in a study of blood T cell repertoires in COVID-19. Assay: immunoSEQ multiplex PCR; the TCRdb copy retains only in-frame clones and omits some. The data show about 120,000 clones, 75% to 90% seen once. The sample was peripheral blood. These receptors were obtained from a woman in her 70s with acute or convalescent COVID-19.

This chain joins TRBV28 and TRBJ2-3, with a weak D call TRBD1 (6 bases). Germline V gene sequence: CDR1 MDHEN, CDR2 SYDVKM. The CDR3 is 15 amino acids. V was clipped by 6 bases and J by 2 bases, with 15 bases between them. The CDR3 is CASSPPGQNTDTQYF. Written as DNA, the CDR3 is TGTGCCAGCAGCCCACCGGGACAAAACACAGATACGCAGTATTTT.

CDR3 amino acids: CSARDKREQYF. In nucleotides, the CDR3 is TGCAGTGCTAGAGATAAGAGGGAGCAGTACTTC. This chain connects TRBV20-1 to TRBJ2-7; D unresolved. Looked up from germline, CDR1 is DFQATT and CDR2 is SNEGSKA (reference sequence). The CDR3 consists of 11 residues. Trimming took off 0 bases at V and 7 bases at J, with 7 bases between the two ends.

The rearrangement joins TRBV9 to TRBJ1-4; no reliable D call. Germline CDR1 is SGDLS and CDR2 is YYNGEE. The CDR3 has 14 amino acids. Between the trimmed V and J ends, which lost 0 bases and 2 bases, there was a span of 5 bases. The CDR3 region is CASSVDWTNEKLFF. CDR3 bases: TGTGCCAGCAGCGTAGACTGGACTAATGAAAAACTGTTTTTT.

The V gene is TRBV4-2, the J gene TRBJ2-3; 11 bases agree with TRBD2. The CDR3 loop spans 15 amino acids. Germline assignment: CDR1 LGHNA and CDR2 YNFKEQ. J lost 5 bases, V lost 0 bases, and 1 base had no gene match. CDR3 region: CASSQELAGEDTQYF. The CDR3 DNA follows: TGTGCCAGCAGCCAAGAACTAGCGGGGGAAGATACGCAGTATTTT.

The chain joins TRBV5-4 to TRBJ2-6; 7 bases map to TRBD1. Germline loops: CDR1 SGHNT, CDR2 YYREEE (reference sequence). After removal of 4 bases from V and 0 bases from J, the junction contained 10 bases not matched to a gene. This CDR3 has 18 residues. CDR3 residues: CASSPRQGFNSGANVLTF. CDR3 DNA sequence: TGTGCCAGCAGCCCCAGACAGGGCTTCAACTCTGGGGCCAACGTCCTGACTTTC.

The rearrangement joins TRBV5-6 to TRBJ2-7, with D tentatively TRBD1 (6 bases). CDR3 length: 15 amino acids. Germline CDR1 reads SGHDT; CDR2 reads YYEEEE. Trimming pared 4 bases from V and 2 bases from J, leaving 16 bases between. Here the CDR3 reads CASSPTHGQTYEQYF. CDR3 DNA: TGTGCCAGCAGCCCCACCCACGGACAGACCTACGAGCAGTACTTC.

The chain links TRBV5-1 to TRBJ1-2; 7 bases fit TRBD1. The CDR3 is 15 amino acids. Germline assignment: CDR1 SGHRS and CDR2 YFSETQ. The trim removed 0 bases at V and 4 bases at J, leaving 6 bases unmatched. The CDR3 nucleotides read TGCGCCAGCAGCTTGGGACAGGGTTTATCCTATGGCTACACCTTC. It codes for CASSLGQGLSYGYTF.

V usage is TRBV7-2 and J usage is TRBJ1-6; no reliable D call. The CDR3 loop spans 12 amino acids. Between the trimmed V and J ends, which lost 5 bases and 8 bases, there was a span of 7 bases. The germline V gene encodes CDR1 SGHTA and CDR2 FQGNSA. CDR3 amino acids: CASSLVYSPLHF. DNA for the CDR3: TGTGCCAGCAGCCTTGTATATTCACCCCTCCACTTT.